These 27 T cell receptor beta chains came from one sample sequenced in a study of shared clonotypes between healthy human individuals. Clones were sequenced by immunoSEQ multiplex PCR, and TCRdb holds only the in-frame ones, with some missing. The table has some 2 million clones, just under 95% seen once. As defined, naive CD8 cells were CD45RO-negative and positively selected for CCR7, with terminally differentiated effector memory CD45RA+ cells excluded. Sequenced input: naive CD8+ T cells sorted from blood. These receptors came from a young man in good health.

The chain joins TRBV7-9 to TRBJ2-7, with a possible D match to TRBD1 (6 bases). CDR3 size: 18 residues. In germline, CDR1 is SEHNR, CDR2 FQNEAQ (reference sequence). Trimming removed 5 bases at V and 0 bases at J, with 23 bases between. The CDR3 spells CASSPPGAGTYSSYEQYF. CDR3 DNA sequence: TGTGCCAGCAGCCCACCAGGCGCTGGGACATATAGCTCCTACGAGCAGTACTTC. Complete variable domain (other parts from reference TRBV7-9 and TRBJ2-7): DTGVSQNPRHKITKRGQNVTFRCDPISEHNRLYWYRQTLGQGPEFLTYFQNEAQLEKSRLLSDRFSAERPKGSFSTLEIQRTEQGDSAMYLCASSPPGAGTYSSYEQYFGPGTRLTVT.

Notes on this clone: The same CDR3 is also encoded by other DNA sequences in this sample. The DNA of the CDR3 is TGCGCCAGCAGCCAAGATCCTGGGAGCTACGAGCAGTACTTC. Encoded protein: CASSQDPGSYEQYF. The chain recombines TRBV4-1 with TRBJ2-7; a possible D gene is TRBD2 (5 bases). This CDR3 is built from 14 residues. Trimming removed 0 bases at V and 3 bases at J, with 9 bases between. The germline V gene has CDR1 MGHRA and CDR2 YSYEKL.

Regarding this clone: The junction departs from germline at one end; a sequencing error may be responsible. The CDR3 region is CASSLTDRDTDTQYF. Written as DNA, the CDR3 is TGTGCTAGCAGCTTAACCGACAGGGACACAGATACGCAGTATTTT. The genes are TRBV7-7 and TRBJ2-3; 7 bases are a match to TRBD1. The CDR3 covers 15 residues. Germline V lookup: CDR1 SSHAT, CDR2 FNYEAQ (reference sequence).

The chain combines TRBV5-1 with TRBJ2-1; TRBD2 aligns across 9 bases. The J segment lost 6 bases and the V segment lost 2 bases, leaving 6 bases of the junction unmatched. CDR3 size: 15 residues. Germline CDR1 and CDR2: SGHRS and YFSETQ. This CDR3 reads CASSFAGGPFNEQFF. The CDR3 DNA sequence: TGCGCCAGCAGCTTTGCGGGGGGGCCTTTCAATGAGCAGTTCTTC.

This chain uses TRBV27 with TRBJ2-1; 10 bases line up with TRBD2. V lost 1 base, J lost 10 bases, and 10 bases stayed unmatched. The CDR3 totals 16 residues. Germline V gene data show CDR1 as MNHEY and CDR2 as SMNVEV (reference sequence). The CDR3 DNA reads as TGTGCCAGCAGTTTATTGAGTAGCGGGAGGCCCGGGGAGCAGTTCTTC. Translating it yields CASSLLSSGRPGEQFF.

As to this clone: Other DNA sequences in the sample encode the same CDR3. The CDR3 here is CASSQDGGVYNEQFF. The CDR3 DNA sequence: TGCGCCAGCAGCCAAGATGGCGGTGTCTACAATGAGCAGTTCTTC. The gene calls are TRBV4-1 and TRBJ2-1; D gene unclear. Germline V gene sequence: CDR1 MGHRA, CDR2 YSYEKL. V was trimmed by 0 bases and J by 3 bases, leaving 9 bases between them. The CDR3 is made up of 15 amino acids.

J is TRBJ2-7 and V is TRBV5-1; weak D call: TRBD1 (6 bases). CDR1 is SGHRS, CDR2 YFSETQ, per germline. The CDR3 totals 17 residues. Trimming took 4 bases from V and 7 from J, leaving 27 bases between them. The CDR3 DNA reads as TGCGCCAGCAGCCCCCCACAACCGGACAGTCCTACGCGGGAGCAGTACTTC. It codes for CASSPPQPDSPTREQYF.

This chain joins TRBV5-6 and TRBJ2-7; D gene unclear. The CDR3 spans 14 residues. CDR1 SGHDT and CDR2 YYEEEE come from the germline V gene. The V end lost 2 bases, the J end lost 2 bases, and 11 bases lay between the germline ends. The CDR3 region has the DNA TGTGCCAGCAGCTTAAGTCGGCTAGCCTACGAGCAGTACTTC. Translation: CASSLSRLAYEQYF.

This clone has just one count. The identical CDR3 is also encoded by other nucleotide sequences in the sample. The V and J genes are TRBV27 and TRBJ1-1; D unclear. V lost 2 bases to trimming and J lost 2 bases, with 6 bases between them. CDR1 and CDR2 (germline): MNHEY, SMNVEV (reference sequence). This CDR3 is 13 amino acids long. The CDR3 region has the DNA TGTGCCAGCAGTTTAACCCTAAACACTGAAGCTTTCTTT. Amino acid sequence: CASSLTLNTEAFF.

This chain uses TRBV9 with TRBJ2-7; 10 bases map to TRBD1. With 4 bases clipped from V and 2 bases from J, the junction kept 9 bases outside the gene matches. The CDR3 runs 16 residues. From germline, CDR1 is SGDLS and CDR2 YYNGEE. In nucleotides, the CDR3 is TGTGCCAGCAGCACCGGTCCGGGACAGGGGACCTACGAGCAGTACTTC. The encoded protein is CASSTGPGQGTYEQYF.

The CDR3 coding sequence is TGTGCCAGCAGTTCTCCCCGGGACATCGGGACTAGCGGGGGCCCCTACGAGCAGTACTTC. Its protein is CASSSPRDIGTSGGPYEQYF. The chain has TRBV28 and TRBJ2-7; 14 nucleotides agree with TRBD2. CDR3 length: 20 amino acids. With 4 bases clipped from V and 2 bases from J, the junction kept 16 bases outside the gene matches. Germline V lookup: CDR1 MDHEN, CDR2 SYDVKM.

The chain joins TRBV5-4 to TRBJ2-7; 10 nucleotides match TRBD2. Germline CDR1 is SGHNT and CDR2 is YYREEE (reference sequence). There are 14 residues in the CDR3. Trimming cost V 4 bases and J 7 bases; bases outside gene matches: 8. CDR3 coding DNA: TGTGCCAGCAGCCAGCGGGGGGGCCTGGGAGAGCAGTACTTC. As protein: CASSQRGGLGEQYF. The full variable domain, in which reference TRBV5-4 and TRBJ2-7 provide the parts outside the CDR3, is ETGVTQSPTHLIKTRGQQVTLRCSSQSGHNTVSWYQQALGQGPQFIFQYYREEENGRGNFPPRFSGLQFPNYSSELNVNALELDDSALYLCASSQRGGLGEQYFGPGTRLTVT.

The chain links TRBV7-2 to TRBJ1-2; D is uncertain. The CDR3 is 16 residues long. The germline V gene encodes CDR1 SGHTA and CDR2 FQGNSA. Trimming stripped 5 bases from V and 4 bases from J, with 20 bases between. CDR3 protein: CASSTDATFPLYGYTF. The DNA of the CDR3 is TGTGCCAGCAGCACAGATGCGACATTCCCTCTCTATGGCTACACCTTC. Full variable domain (missing parts from reference TRBV7-2 and TRBJ1-2): GAGVSQSPSNKVTEKGKDVELRCDPISGHTALYWYRQSLGQGLEFLIYFQGNSAPDKSGLPSDRFSAERTGGSVSTLTIQRTQQEDSAVYLCASSTDATFPLYGYTFGSGTRLTVV.

This chain uses TRBV19 with TRBJ1-1, with a possible D match to TRBD1 (5 bases). The germline V gene encodes CDR1 LNHDA and CDR2 SQIVND (reference sequence). Trimming took 5 bases from V and 3 from J, leaving 16 bases between them. The CDR3 runs to 15 residues. The CDR3 DNA reads TGTGCCAGTAGTGGGGGACGACAATGGGACACTGAAGCTTTCTTT. It codes for CASSGGRQWDTEAFF.

The gene calls are TRBV4-1 and TRBJ2-7; 8 nucleotides agree with TRBD2. Germline loops: CDR1 MGHRA, CDR2 YSYEKL. CDR3 length equals 15 residues. Trimming took 3 bases from V and 3 from J; bases not matched to a gene: 7. The CDR3 here is CASSQGYSGDYEQYF. As DNA, the CDR3 is TGCGCCAGCAGCCAGGGGTATAGCGGGGACTACGAGCAGTACTTC.

Notes on this clone: The sample holds other DNA sequences that translate to the same CDR3. The chain has TRBV5-6 and TRBJ2-2, with 8 bases matching TRBD2. Germline V gives CDR1 SGHDT, CDR2 YYEEEE. The CDR3 extends over 14 amino acids. Germline trimming cut 3 bases from V and 4 bases from J; bases unmatched to any gene: 2. The CDR3, as DNA: TGTGCCAGCAGCTCCACTAGCGGCACCGGGGAGCTGTTTTTT. Translating it yields CASSSTSGTGELFF.

The gene calls are TRBV28 and TRBJ1-3; TRBD1 might be the D (6 bases). Germline V gives CDR1 MDHEN, CDR2 SYDVKM. V was cut by 7 bases and J by 2 bases, with 24 bases left in between. The CDR3 runs to 18 residues. CDR3: CASTLGSRGTKAGNTIYF. The DNA for the CDR3 is TGTGCCAGCACCCTAGGGAGCCGGGGGACAAAAGCTGGAAACACCATATATTTT.

For this clone: Being one base from a much bigger clone, this may be a read error. The chain combines TRBV5-8 with TRBJ2-7; D uncertain. Germline V gives CDR1 SGHTS, CDR2 YDEGEE. This CDR3 spans 11 amino acids. With 5 bases removed from V and 6 bases from J, the gap between germline ends came to 9 bases. CDR3 sequence reads: CASSAPGEQYF. CDR3 in DNA: TGTGCCAGCAGTGCACCCGGCGAGCAGTACTTC.

Note on this clone: The sample has other DNA sequences that encode this CDR3 too. The chain links TRBV2 to TRBJ1-1; D is perhaps TRBD1 (6 bases). This CDR3 has 14 residues. Germline CDR1 and CDR2: SNHLY and FYNNEI. V was trimmed by 6 bases and J by 0 bases, leaving 11 bases between them. The DNA of the CDR3 is TGTGCCAGCAGGGAGGACAGCTTGAACACTGAAGCTTTCTTT. Protein product: CASREDSLNTEAFF.

The rearrangement uses TRBV5-1 and TRBJ2-3; D gene uncertain. V lost 0 bases and J 1 base, leaving 9 bases between the germline ends. Germline CDR1 is SGHRS and CDR2 is YFSETQ. The length of the CDR3 is 15 residues. CDR3 in amino acids: CASSLGLGRTDTQYF. The CDR3 DNA sequence: TGCGCCAGCAGCTTGGGTTTAGGGCGCACAGATACGCAGTATTTT. Full variable domain (outside the CDR3, taken from reference TRBV5-1 and TRBJ2-3): KAGVTQTPRYLIKTRGQQVTLSCSPISGHRSVSWYQQTPGQGLQFLFEYFSETQRNKGNFPGRFSGRQFSNSRSEMNVSTLELGDSALYLCASSLGLGRTDTQYFGPGTRLTVL.

The J gene is TRBJ2-3, the V gene TRBV19, with D possibly being TRBD1 or TRBD2 (5 bases each). Per the germline V gene, CDR1 is LNHDA and CDR2 is SQIVND (reference sequence). V was shortened by 4 bases and J by 2 bases, with 10 bases between the two germline ends. The CDR3 covers 14 residues. The CDR3 DNA reads TGTGCCAGTAGTACTCGGGACGCCACAGATACGCAGTATTTT. It translates to CASSTRDATDTQYF.

J is TRBJ2-7 and V is TRBV4-1; a weak D match, TRBD1 (8 bases). The CDR3 contains 12 residues. Deletions cut 6 bases from V and 7 bases from J, with 13 bases between. Per germline, CDR1 MGHRA and CDR2 YSYEKL. DNA of the CDR3: TGCGCCAGCAGTGTACAGGGGGGGGAGCAGTACTTC. It specifies CASSVQGGEQYF.

On this clone: This specimen includes other DNA sequences encoding the same CDR3. The rearrangement uses TRBV27 and TRBJ1-1; TRBD1 is a possible D gene (6 bases). CDR3 size: 13 residues. Trimming stripped 5 bases from V and 4 bases from J, with 11 bases between. Germline values: CDR1 MNHEY, CDR2 SMNVEV (reference sequence). The CDR3 sequence: CASSLGGTTEAFF. CDR3 nucleotide sequence: TGTGCCAGCAGTCTGGGGGGCACCACTGAAGCTTTCTTT.

The chain links TRBV9 to TRBJ2-5; 13 bases match TRBD2. The CDR3 covers 18 residues. V was pared by 0 bases and J by 5 bases, with 10 bases of the junction left unmatched. Germline loops: CDR1 SGDLS, CDR2 YYNGEE. CDR3 nucleotides: TGTGCCAGCAGCGTAGCGGGGACTAGCGGGGCCGGGATGGAGACCCAGTACTTC. This translates into CASSVAGTSGAGMETQYF. The entire variable domain, with the rest obtained from reference TRBV9 and TRBJ2-5, is as follows: DSGVTQTPKHLITATGQRVTLRCSPRSGDLSVYWYQQSLDQGLQFLIQYYNGEERAKGNILERFSAQQFPDLHSELNLSSLELGDSALYFCASSVAGTSGAGMETQYFGPGTRLLVL.

This chain joins TRBV10-3 and TRBJ2-3; D uncertain. V was pared by 3 bases and J by 2 bases, with 9 bases between. CDR1 and CDR2 (germline): ENHRY, SYGVKD. This CDR3 is 14 amino acids long. The CDR3 protein is CAISDYVDTDTQYF. CDR3 DNA sequence: TGTGCCATCAGTGACTATGTGGACACAGATACGCAGTATTTT.

V gene TRBV6-5 combines with J gene TRBJ2-2; 9 bases align to TRBD2. CDR1 MNHEY and CDR2 SVGAGI come from the germline V gene. After removal of 5 bases from V and 5 bases from J, the junction contained 6 bases not matched to a gene. This CDR3 region has 15 residues. CDR3 nucleotide sequence: TGTGCCAGCAGTGCTAGCGGGGCCACGACCGGGGAGCTGTTTTTT. Its translation is CASSASGATTGELFF.

The J gene is TRBJ1-3, the V gene TRBV5-4; the D is unclear. Germline V CDR1 and CDR2: SGHNT, YYREEE (reference sequence). The CDR3 has 13 amino acids. V was cut by 5 bases and J by 4 bases, with 10 bases left in between. This chain's CDR3 is CASRLSGGNTIYF. CDR3 coding DNA: TGTGCCAGCAGACTTTCCGGGGGAAACACCATATATTTT.